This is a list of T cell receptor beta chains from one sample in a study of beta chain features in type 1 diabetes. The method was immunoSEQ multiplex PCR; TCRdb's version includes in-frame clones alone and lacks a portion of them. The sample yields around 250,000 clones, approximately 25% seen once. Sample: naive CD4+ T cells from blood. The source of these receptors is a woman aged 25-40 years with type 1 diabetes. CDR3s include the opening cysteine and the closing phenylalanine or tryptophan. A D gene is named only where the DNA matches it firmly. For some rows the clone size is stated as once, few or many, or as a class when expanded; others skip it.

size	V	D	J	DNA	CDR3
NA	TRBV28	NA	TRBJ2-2	TGTGCCAGCAGTAGCCCAGGGGAGACCGGGGAGCTGTTTTTT	CASSSPGETGELFF
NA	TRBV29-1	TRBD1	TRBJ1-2	TGCAGCGTTGGACAGGGGGCCTATGGCTACACCTTC	CSVGQGAYGYTF
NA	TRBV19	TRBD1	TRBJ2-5	TGTGCCAGTAGTTCCCGGACAGGCCAAGAGACCCAGTACTTC	CASSSRTGQETQYF
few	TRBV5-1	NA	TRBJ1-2	TGCGCCAGCAGCTTGGAGCGGGGTGGAGATGGCTACACCTTC	CASSLERGGDGYTF
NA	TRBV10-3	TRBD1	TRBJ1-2	TGTGCCATCAGTGAGACAAGGGACAGCTTCCTAGCTAACTATGGCTACACCTTC	CAISETRDSFLANYGYTF
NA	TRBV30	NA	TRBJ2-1	TGTGCCTGGAGTACCTTCGACGGAGCCTCGACGGTCTCCTACAATGAGCAGTTCTTC	CAWSTFDGASTVSYNEQFF
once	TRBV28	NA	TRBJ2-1	TGTGCCAGCAGTGGCTTCAGGGACAATGAGCAGTTCTTC	CASSGFRDNEQFF
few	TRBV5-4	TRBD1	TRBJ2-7	TGTGCCAGCAGCTCCGGACAGGGTGACTATTACGAGCAGTACTTC	CASSSGQGDYYEQYF
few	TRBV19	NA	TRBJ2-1	TGTGCCAGTAGTATTGGGGGGATAGGGACCAATGAGCAGTTCTTC	CASSIGGIGTNEQFF
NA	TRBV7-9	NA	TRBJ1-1	TGTGCCAGCAGCTTAAGAGGAGACACTGAAGCTTTCTTT	CASSLRGDTEAFF
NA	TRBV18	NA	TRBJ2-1	TGTGCCAGCTCCCCCGGACAGTACAATGAGCAGTTCTTC	CASSPGQYNEQFF
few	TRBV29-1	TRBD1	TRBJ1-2	TGCAGCGTTGAGGCAGGGGGCTACTATGGCTACACCTTC	CSVEAGGYYGYTF
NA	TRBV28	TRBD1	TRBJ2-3	TGTGCCAGCAGATTAGGGGGCGTCAGCACAGATACGCAGTATTTT	CASRLGGVSTDTQYF
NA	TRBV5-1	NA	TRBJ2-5	TGCGCCAGCAGCTTGGACAGTATCCAAGAGACCCAGTACTTC	CASSLDSIQETQYF
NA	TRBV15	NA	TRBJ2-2	TGTGCCACCAGCAGGGGGATAGGGGCGAACACCGGGGAGCTGTTTTTT	CATSRGIGANTGELFF
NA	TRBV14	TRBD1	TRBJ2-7	TGTGCCAGCAGCCAAGTTGGAACGGGACAGGGTGACGAGCAGTACTTC	CASSQVGTGQGDEQYF
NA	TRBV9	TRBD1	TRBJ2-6	TGTGCCAGCAGCGTAAGACAGGGGCTTGGGACCAACGTCCTGACTTTC	CASSVRQGLGTNVLTF
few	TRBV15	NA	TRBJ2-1	TGTGCCACCAGCCCCGAGGACAGTTACAATGAGCAGTTCTTC	CATSPEDSYNEQFF
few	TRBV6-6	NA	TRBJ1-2	TGTGCCAGCCGAACGAACACCTATGGCTACACCTTC	CASRTNTYGYTF
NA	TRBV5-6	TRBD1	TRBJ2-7	TGTGCCAGCAGCTTGCAGTCCCGGGACAGGGGATACGAGCAGTACTTC	CASSLQSRDRGYEQYF
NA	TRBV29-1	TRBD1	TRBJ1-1	TGCAGCGTTGCCAGGGGGCAGGACACTGAAGCTTTCTTT	CSVARGQDTEAFF
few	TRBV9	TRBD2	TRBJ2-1	TGTGCCAGCAGCGGTAGCGGGCAGTACAATGAGCAGTTCTTC	CASSGSGQYNEQFF
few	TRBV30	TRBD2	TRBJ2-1	TGTGCCTGGGGGCCCGGGACTAGCGGGGGCGAGCAGTTCTTC	CAWGPGTSGGEQFF
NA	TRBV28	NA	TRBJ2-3	TGTGCCAGCAGTTTCCTTACCGGGAGACACACAGATACGCAGTATTTT	CASSFLTGRHTDTQYF
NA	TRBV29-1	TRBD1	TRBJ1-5	TGCAGCGTTGGTGGGACAGAATCCAATCAGCCCCAGCATTTT	CSVGGTESNQPQHF
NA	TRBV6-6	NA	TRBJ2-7	TGTGCCAGCAGCCCCGCTGGTTCAGTGTACGAGCAGTACTTC	CASSPAGSVYEQYF
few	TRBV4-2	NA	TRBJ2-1	TGTGCCAGCAGCCAAGATTTCCAGGGTTATGAGCAGTTCTTC	CASSQDFQGYEQFF
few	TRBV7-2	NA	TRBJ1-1	TGTGCCAGCAGCCCGCGGAAAGCAACTGAAGCTTTCTTT	CASSPRKATEAFF
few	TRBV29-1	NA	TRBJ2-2	TGCAGCGCCATGGAGGGGACGGCCGGGGAGCTGTTTTTT	CSAMEGTAGELFF
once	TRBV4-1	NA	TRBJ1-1	TGCGCCAGCAGCCAATACCCATGGCGCGACGCAGGGGTAAACACTGAAGCTTTCTTT	CASSQYPWRDAGVNTEAFF
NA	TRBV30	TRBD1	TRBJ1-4	TGTGCCTGGAGTGTACCAGGGGACAGTCCTGAAAAACTGTTTTTT	CAWSVPGDSPEKLFF
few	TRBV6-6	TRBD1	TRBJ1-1	TGTGCCAGCAGCCGCGGACAGGGGTACACTGAAGCTTTCTTT	CASSRGQGYTEAFF
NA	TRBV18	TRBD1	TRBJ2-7	TGTGCCAGCTCACCTGGACAGGCTACACTCTACTTC	CASSPGQATLYF
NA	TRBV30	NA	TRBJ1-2	TGTGCCTGGACCTCTTGGGGGGGCTTCGCTTATAACTATGGCTACACCTTC	CAWTSWGGFAYNYGYTF
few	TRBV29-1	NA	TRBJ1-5	TGCAGCGTTGAAGGGACAATTAGCAATCAGCCCCAGCATTTT	CSVEGTISNQPQHF
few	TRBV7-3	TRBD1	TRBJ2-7	TGTGCCAGCAGCCGGGACAGAGACTCCTACGAGCAGTACTTC	CASSRDRDSYEQYF
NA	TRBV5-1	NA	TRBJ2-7	TGCGCCAGCAGCTTGGGGGCAGGGGGGAGTCACGAGCAGTACTTC	CASSLGAGGSHEQYF
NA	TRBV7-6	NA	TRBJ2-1	TGTGCCAGCAGCTTAGCTGGCGGCCAGAGCTCCTACAATGAGCAGTTCTTC	CASSLAGGQSSYNEQFF
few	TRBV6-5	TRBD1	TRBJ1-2	TGTGCCAGCAGTTACTCGAATGACAGGGACTATGGCTACACCTTC	CASSYSNDRDYGYTF
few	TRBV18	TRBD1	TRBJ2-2	TGTGCCAGCTCACCAAGAACAGGGGAAACCGGGGAGCTGTTTTTT	CASSPRTGETGELFF
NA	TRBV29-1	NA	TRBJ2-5	TGCAGCGTTGAGCACAGGGGGGGGGAGACCCAGTACTTC	CSVEHRGGETQYF
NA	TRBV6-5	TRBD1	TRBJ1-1	TGTGCCAGCAGTTCAAACAGGGGTAACACTGAAGCTTTCTTT	CASSSNRGNTEAFF
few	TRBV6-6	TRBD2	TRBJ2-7	TGTGCCAGCAGTTACTCATTGAGCGGGAGGGCCTACGAGCAGTACTTC	CASSYSLSGRAYEQYF
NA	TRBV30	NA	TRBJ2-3	TGTGCCTGGAGTGGTCTGGGGCCCACAGATACGCAGTATTTT	CAWSGLGPTDTQYF
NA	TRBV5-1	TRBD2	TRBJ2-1	TGCGCCAGCAGCGTGCAAACTAGCGGGCTAAACAATGAGCAGTTCTTC	CASSVQTSGLNNEQFF
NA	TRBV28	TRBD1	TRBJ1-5	TGTGCCAGCAGTGAAGGGACAGTCTATAGCAATCAGCCCCAGCATTTT	CASSEGTVYSNQPQHF
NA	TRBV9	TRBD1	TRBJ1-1	TGTGCCAGCAGCCGTTTCGCGGGGTTCCCGGGACAGGGAACCACTGAAGCTTTCTTT	CASSRFAGFPGQGTTEAFF
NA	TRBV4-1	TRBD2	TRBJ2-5	TGCGCCAGCGGGCGCGGATGGGGGGGACGGGAGACCCAGTACTTC	CASGRGWGGRETQYF
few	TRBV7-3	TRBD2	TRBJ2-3	TGTGCCAGCAGCCAGGGACTAGCGGGACTAGATACGCAGTATTTT	CASSQGLAGLDTQYF
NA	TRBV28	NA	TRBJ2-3	TGTGCCAGCTACCGAGTCCCAGATACGCAGTATTTT	CASYRVPDTQYF
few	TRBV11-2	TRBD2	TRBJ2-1	TGTGCCAGCAGCTTAGTAGGGACTAGCGGGTACAGCTCCTACAATGAGCAGTTCTTC	CASSLVGTSGYSSYNEQFF
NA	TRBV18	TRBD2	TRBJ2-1	TGTGCCAGCTCACCACCAGTAGCGGGAGGGAGGGATGAGCAGTTCTTC	CASSPPVAGGRDEQFF